What follows are 2 T cell receptor beta chains derived from one specimen sequenced in a study of regulatory T cells in long-lasting Graves disease. CDR3 regions were amplified by Arm-PCR using iRepertoire HTBI primers to build TCR beta libraries. MiXCR, applied by TCRdb to the multiplex PCR reads, yields one record per CDR3 protein. The table includes roughly 450,000 distinct CDR3 sequences, approximately 23% detected once. Time point of the sample: persistent/refractory GD, antithyroid drugs over 5 years with positive TRAb. RNA isolated from PBMCs was used to make the TCR library. The sequencing here drew on peripheral blood mononuclear cells (PBMCs), taken when the disease was refractory, from a patient treated with antithyroid drugs. These receptors all stem from a female donor with Graves disease.

The chain combines TRBV10-3 with TRBJ2-3; 13 bases agree with TRBD2. Germline CDR1 is ENHRY and CDR2 is SYGVKD. The V segment lost 6 bases and the J segment 0 bases; nucleotides outside the gene matches: 6. The CDR3 has 17 residues. CDR3 residues: CAIRGTSGETSTDTQYF. The CDR3 region has the DNA TGTGCCATCAGAGGGACTAGCGGGGAGACTAGCACAGATACGCAGTATTTT.

The V gene is TRBV13, the J gene TRBJ1-1; D is unresolved. With 7 bases removed from V and 1 base from J, the gap between germline ends came to 13 bases. CDR3 length equals 14 residues. CDR1 and CDR2 (germline): PRHDT, FYEKMQ (reference sequence). The CDR3 DNA sequence: TGTGCCAGCACCTCGTGGAGGGAGAACACTGAAGCTTTCTTT. Residues: CASTSWRENTEAFF.